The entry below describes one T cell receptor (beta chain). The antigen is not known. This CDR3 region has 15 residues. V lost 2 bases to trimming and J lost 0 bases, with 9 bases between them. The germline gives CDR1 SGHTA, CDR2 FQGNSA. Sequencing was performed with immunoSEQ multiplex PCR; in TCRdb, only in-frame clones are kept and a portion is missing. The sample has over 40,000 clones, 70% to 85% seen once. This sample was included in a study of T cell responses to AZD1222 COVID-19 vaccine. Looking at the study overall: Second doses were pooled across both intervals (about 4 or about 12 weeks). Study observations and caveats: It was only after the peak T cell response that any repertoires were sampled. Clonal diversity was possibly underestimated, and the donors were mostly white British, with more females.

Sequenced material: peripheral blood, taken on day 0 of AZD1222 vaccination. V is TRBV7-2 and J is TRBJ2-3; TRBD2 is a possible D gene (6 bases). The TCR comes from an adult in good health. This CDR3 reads CASSLQRASTDTQYF. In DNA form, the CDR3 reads TGTGCCAGCAGCTTACAGCGGGCTAGCACAGATACGCAGTATTTT.